The source of this T cell receptor beta chain is a study of shared clonotypes between healthy human individuals (dated by TCRdb to the early 2020s). Turning to the overall study: The cohort included three men and a couple of women between 18 and 49 years of age. For each donor, CD4 naive and CD4 memory were each given three plates, CD8 naive was given two plates, and CD8 memory was given one plate. The study deeply sequenced blood TCR repertoires of about 5 healthy adults to estimate repertoire size and the extent of clonotype sharing between individuals. To increase sequencing depth and limit assay-specific biases, different laboratories used diverse techniques to prepare libraries and sequence TCR repertoires. Between about 0.85 and 8.9 billion PBMCs per donor were obtained by leukapheresis.

Concerning this clone: The antigen this receptor binds is unknown. Per-nucleotide qualities are absent, and no much larger clonotype sits a single base away.

The CDR1 and CDR2 encoded by the germline V gene are SGHDT and YYEEEE. The junction shows trimming of 4 bases on V and 4 bases on J, plus 14 bases between the germline ends. Counted from cysteine to phenylalanine, this CDR3 has 14 amino acids. The kept DNA is CDR3 alone, 42 bases in frame from the first base. Points the paper makes about the study in general: Incomplete sequencing was indicated by rarefaction of sorted-subset datasets, despite the large sequencing depth. Because the study included only a small number of donors, the genetic and exposure-history diversity represented was limited. Compared with non-shared clonotypes, the clonotypes found in all four sorted-subset donors had higher generation probabilities. Pairwise subsampling indicated that sequencing depth was expected to affect the degree of clonotype sharing among donors. Sampling was restricted to blood, and TCR repertoires in tissue are likely to differ from TCR repertoires in blood. When a handful of donors were compared, the shared fraction of clonotypes was around 5% for naive CD4, roughly 3.3% for naive CD8, roughly 2.3% for memory CD4, and 0.35% to 0.5% for memory CD8. Naive subsets generally had larger estimated clonotype richness than memory subsets did.

TCR CDR3 regions were amplified from genomic DNA by multiplex PCR using the deep immunoSEQ assay. Extracted genomic DNA from each cell subset was spread evenly across all wells of several immunoSEQ 96-well plates, with each plate serving as a replicate. Each replicate PCR for sorted subsets received around 200 ng genomic DNA, equal to roughly 29,000 T cell genomes. Purified libraries were measured with a Qubit 3.0 fluorometer, size-checked on a Bioanalyzer 2100, and measured again with the KAPA Library Quantification kit. A separate single-read 150-cycle Illumina NextSeq 550 flow cell was used to sequence each immunoSEQ 96-well plate. Per the original workflow: Because only junctional sequences without quality scores were contained in the immunoSEQ output, filtering matching that applied to full-length reads could not be performed. Sequences were annotated with PyIR, a Python wrapper for IgBLAST v1.9, using IMGT germline references to assign V/J genes and CDR3. Reads with weak V/J assignments (E-value above 1e-6), missing CDR3, stop codons, out-of-frame junctions, or ambiguous translated residues were removed. V3J clonotypes were defined by identical inferred V gene, J gene, and CDR3 amino acid sequence. The percentage overlap between two repertoires was calculated by dividing the number of shared unique clonotypes by the size of the smaller repertoire. RTK rarefaction, the Chao1 estimator, and Recon v2.1 estimates of unobserved clonotypes were used to assess repertoire richness. For all TCRbeta clonotypes obtained by the gDNA method from a handful of donors, generation probabilities were computed with OLGA. Drawn from immuneACCESS, this table holds only the in-frame rearrangements with V and J called that TCRdb kept. Clones are partly lost; checked studies trace under half to an unresolved V gene and leave the rest unexplained. The V and J calls and the clone size are those of that table, but D and trimming were determined from the DNA. The sample table lists more than 900,000 clones, around 78% of them with a count of one. The leading ten clones occupy roughly 0.62% of the sample.

Donors were healthy HIV-negative adults with no recently reported acute infections or vaccinations. Every donor was a Caucasian adult living in Nashville, Tennessee, USA. CD4+ T cells were enriched by magnetic negative selection, after which naive cells were positively selected on CD45RA and the negative fraction was taken as the memory subset. Blood was obtained by leukapheresis, after which PBMCs were separated by Ficoll-Histopaque density gradient centrifugation and cryopreserved in liquid nitrogen vapor phase. Purity and quantity of every magnetically sorted T cell population were checked by analytical flow cytometry. Genomic DNA was isolated from every sorted fraction and measured by UV absorbance on a Nanodrop 2000c.

Sequenced: memory CD4+ T cells from PBMCs. The label giving this sample's cell subset or site can be read as: CD45RA-negative fraction. This chain is built from TRBV5-6 and TRBJ1-2; no confident D gene assignment can be made. This sequence originates from a man younger than 35 in good health. Some clones in this sample may be carry-over from other donors' samples. The base sequence is TGTGCCAGCAGCGCGGACTCGTATAGCTATGGCTACACCTTC. Translated, this gives CASSADSYSYGYTF.